This note documents a single TCR beta chain sequence. This record comes from a study of T cell repertoires in cytomegalovirus infection. In TCRdb, the reads were re-called with MiXCR into one record per CDR3 protein. Of a few hundred thousand distinct CDR3 sequences listed, 15% to 20% are singletons. Per the germline V gene, CDR1 is SGHVS and CDR2 is FNYEAQ. V lost 4 bases and J lost 0, with 12 bases in between. The CDR3 length is 16 residues. The specimen sequenced was PBMCs. The chain is built from TRBV7-6 and TRBJ2-2; no clear D. The sequence was collected from a human donor in good health (CMV status not recorded). Some clones in this sample may be carry-over from other donors' samples. The CDR3 bases are TGTGCCAGCAGCTCCCCGGGCGGATCGAACACCGGGGAGCTGTTTTTT. Residues: CASSSPGGSNTGELFF.